The clone carrying this T cell receptor (beta chain) was counted only a few times. Its cognate antigen is unknown. CD45RO/CCR7/CD25/CD127/CD95/CD27 separated CD4+ naive, central memory, regulatory and stem cell-like memory cells by sorting. Sequenced material consisted of expressed TCRB transcripts (all of the isolated RNA was reverse transcribed). Some clones are missing from TCRdb's copy, which holds only in-frame ones; the method was immunoSEQ multiplex PCR. The data show 95,000 to 150,000 clones, 15% to 20% seen once. The data originate from a study of beta chain features in type 1 diabetes. Study context: Across every sample, about 100 million sorted cells were examined in total. Study-level findings and limits: The naive, central memory and Treg TCRB repertoires looked more alike in patients than they did in healthy donors. People with Type 1 diabetes carried modestly yet significantly shorter TCRB CDR3s in all four CD4+ subsets.

The CDR3 length is 14 residues. Germline assignment: CDR1 LGHNT and CDR2 FRNRAP. Trimming removed 6 bases from V and 3 bases from J, with 15 bases in between. The sample comprised central memory CD4+ T cells from blood. This chain connects TRBV12-5 to TRBJ2-7, with D perhaps assigned TRBD1 or TRBD2 (5 bases each). The receptor was isolated from a young man with type 1 diabetes. The CDR3 DNA is TGTGCTAGTGGCCAAGACGGGACCGTCTACGAGCAGTACTTC. Translated, it gives CASGQDGTVYEQYF.